The T cell receptor (beta chain) described here comes from a study of T cell repertoires in cytomegalovirus infection. The study, taken as a whole, reports: Carriage of CMV together with the relevant HLA was identifiable through cumulative public TCR beta family frequency.

This clonotype appeared many times. The antigen is unknown. TCRdb fed the reads into MiXCR, producing one record per CDR3 protein. The sample holds approximately 630,000 distinct CDR3 sequences, about 24% seen once. The receptor comes from a human donor in good health (CMV status not recorded). Some clones in this sample may be carry-over from other donors' samples. Sequencing was done on a sample of CD8+ T cells from PBMCs.

The DNA of the CDR3 is TGTGCCAGCAGTTACTTCCCGGGACAGCCCTATTCACCCCTCCACTTT. Its protein is CASSYFPGQPYSPLHF. The genes are TRBV6-6 and TRBJ1-6, with 7 bases fitting TRBD1. CDR3 size: 16 residues. Looked up from germline, CDR1 is MNHNY and CDR2 is SVGAGI (reference sequence). Unmatched junction bases numbered 8, after V lost 1 base and J lost 8 bases.